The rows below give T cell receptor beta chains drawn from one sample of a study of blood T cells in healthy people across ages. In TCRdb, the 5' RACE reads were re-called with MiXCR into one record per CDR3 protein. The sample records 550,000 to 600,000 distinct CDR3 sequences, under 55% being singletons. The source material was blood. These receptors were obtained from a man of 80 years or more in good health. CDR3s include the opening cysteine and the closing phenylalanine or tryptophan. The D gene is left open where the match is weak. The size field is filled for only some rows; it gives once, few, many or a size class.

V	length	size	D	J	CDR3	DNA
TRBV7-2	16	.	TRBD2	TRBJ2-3	CASSMVAGPSTDTQYF	TGTGCCAGCAGCATGGTAGCGGGGCCTAGCACAGATACGCAGTATTTT
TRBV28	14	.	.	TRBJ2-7	CASSLAHLAYEQYF	TGTGCCAGCAGCTTGGCCCATCTGGCGTACGAGCAGTACTTC
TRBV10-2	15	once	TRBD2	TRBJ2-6	CASSLTSAGANVLTF	TGCGCCAGCAGCTTGACTAGCGCTGGGGCCAACGTCCTGACTTTC
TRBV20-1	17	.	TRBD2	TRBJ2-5	CSARDQETSGGTETQYF	TGCAGTGCTAGAGATCAAGAGACTAGCGGGGGTACGGAGACCCAGTACTTC
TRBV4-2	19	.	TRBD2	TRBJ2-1	CASSHPERGAFISYNEQFF	TGTGCCAGCAGCCACCCCGAGCGGGGGGCCTTTATCTCCTACAATGAGCAGTTCTTC
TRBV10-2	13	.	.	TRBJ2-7	CASCGQPTYEQYF	TGCGCCAGCTGCGGACAGCCTACCTACGAGCAGTACTTC
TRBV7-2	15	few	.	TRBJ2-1	CASKERPTTYNEQFF	TGTGCCAGCAAGGAGCGCCCGACTACCTACAATGAGCAGTTCTTC
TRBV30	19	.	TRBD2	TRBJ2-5	CAWSVGGTSGRVKGETQYF	TGTGCCTGGAGTGTGGGGGGGACTAGCGGGAGAGTGAAAGGAGAGACCCAGTACTTC
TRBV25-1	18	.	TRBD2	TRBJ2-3	CASSEYFQRGAPTDTQYF	TGTGCCAGCAGTGAATATTTCCAGCGGGGGGCCCCCACAGATACGCAGTATTTT
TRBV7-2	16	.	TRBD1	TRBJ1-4	CASSLPRTGGNEKLFF	TGTGCCAGCAGCCTACCAAGGACAGGGGGTAATGAAAAACTGTTTTTT
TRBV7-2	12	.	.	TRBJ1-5	CASTKSNQPQHF	TGTGCCAGCACTAAAAGCAATCAGCCCCAGCATTTT
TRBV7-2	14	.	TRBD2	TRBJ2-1	CASSLWTRDNEQFF	TGTGCCAGCAGCTTGTGGACTAGAGACAATGAGCAGTTCTTC
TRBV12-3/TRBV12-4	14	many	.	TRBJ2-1	CASSFRVGGNEQFF	TGTGCCAGCAGTTTCAGAGTGGGCGGAAATGAGCAGTTCTTC
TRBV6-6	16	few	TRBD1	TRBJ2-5	CASSYSGQGFADEQYF	TGTGCCAGCAGTTACTCGGGACAGGGGTTTGCGGATGAGCAGTACTTC
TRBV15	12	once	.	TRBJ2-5	CATSRDLQTQYF	TGTGCCACCAGCAGAGATTTACAGACCCAGTACTTC
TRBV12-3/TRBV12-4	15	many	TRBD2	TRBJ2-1	CASSYLAGGPNEQFF	TGTGCCAGCAGTTACCTAGCGGGGGGGCCTAATGAGCAGTTCTTC
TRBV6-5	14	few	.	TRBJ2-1	CASSEGPNYNEQFF	TGTGCCAGCAGTGAGGGTCCCAATTACAATGAGCAGTTCTTC
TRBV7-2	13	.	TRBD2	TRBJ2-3	CAISRGGTDTQYF	TGTGCCATCAGCCGGGGGGGCACAGATACGCAGTATTTT
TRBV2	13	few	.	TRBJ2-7	CASNRPLTYEQYF	TGTGCCAGTAACCGACCTCTGACCTACGAGCAGTACTTC
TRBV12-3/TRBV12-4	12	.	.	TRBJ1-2	CASSFPGGGYTF	TGTGCCAGCAGTTTCCCTGGAGGTGGCTACACCTTC
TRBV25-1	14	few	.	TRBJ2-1	CASQEYGVYNEQFF	TGTGCCAGCCAGGAGTACGGGGTTTACAATGAGCAGTTCTTC
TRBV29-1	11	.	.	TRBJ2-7	CSVLRSYEQYF	TGCAGCGTTCTCAGATCCTACGAGCAGTACTTC
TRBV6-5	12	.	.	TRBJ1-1	CASTNQWTEAFF	TGTGCCAGCACCAACCAGTGGACTGAAGCTTTCTTT
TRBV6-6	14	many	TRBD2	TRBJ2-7	CASSYGRAAYEQYF	TGTGCCAGCAGTTACGGGAGGGCAGCCTACGAGCAGTACTTC
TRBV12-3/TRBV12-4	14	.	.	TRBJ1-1	CASSVTRGNTEAFF	TGTGCCAGCAGTGTTACCAGGGGGAACACTGAAGCTTTCTTT
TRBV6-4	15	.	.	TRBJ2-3	CASSPRGSSTDTQYF	TGTGCCAGCAGTCCTCGGGGGTCTAGCACAGATACGCAGTATTTT
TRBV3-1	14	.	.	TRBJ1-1	CASSQVGRLTEAFF	TGTGCCAGCAGCCAAGTGGGCAGATTAACTGAAGCTTTCTTT
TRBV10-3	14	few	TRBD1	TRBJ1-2	CAISAVQGNYGYTF	TGTGCCATCAGTGCAGTACAGGGGAACTATGGCTACACCTTC
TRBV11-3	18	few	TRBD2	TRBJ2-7	CASSLDAHTGTSGNEQYF	TGTGCCAGCAGCTTAGATGCCCACACCGGGACTAGCGGGAACGAGCAGTACTTC
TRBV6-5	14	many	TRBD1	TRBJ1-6	CASSQGQGYSPLHF	TGTGCCAGCAGCCAGGGACAGGGATATTCACCCCTCCACTTT
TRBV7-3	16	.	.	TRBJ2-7	CASSLTPSRSYNEQYF	TGTGCCAGCAGCTTAACACCATCGCGATCCTACAATGAGCAGTACTTC
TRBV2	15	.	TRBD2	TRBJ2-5	CASSFLVAGQETQYF	TGTGCCAGCAGTTTCCTTGTAGCGGGGCAAGAGACCCAGTACTTC
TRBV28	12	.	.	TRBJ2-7	CASSLQDYEQYF	TGTGCCAGCAGTTTACAGGACTACGAGCAGTACTTC
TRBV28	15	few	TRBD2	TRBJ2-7	CASSLLDGRALEQYF	TGTGCCAGCAGTTTATTGGACGGGAGGGCCCTCGAGCAGTACTTC
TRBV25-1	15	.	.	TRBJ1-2	CASGDLRAGSYGYTF	TGTGCCAGCGGAGACCTCAGGGCAGGATCCTATGGCTACACCTTC